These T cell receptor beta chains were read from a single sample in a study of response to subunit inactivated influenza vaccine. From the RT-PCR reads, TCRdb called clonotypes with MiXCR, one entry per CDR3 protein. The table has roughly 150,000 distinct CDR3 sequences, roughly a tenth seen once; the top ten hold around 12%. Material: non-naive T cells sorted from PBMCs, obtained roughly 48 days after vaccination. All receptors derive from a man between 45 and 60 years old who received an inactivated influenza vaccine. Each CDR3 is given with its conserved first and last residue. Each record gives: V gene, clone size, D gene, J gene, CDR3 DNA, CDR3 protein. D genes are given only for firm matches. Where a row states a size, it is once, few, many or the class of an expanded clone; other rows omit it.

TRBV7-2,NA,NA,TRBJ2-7,TGTGCCAGCAGCTTCAACAGGGATAGCGAGCAGTACTTC,CASSFNRDSEQYF
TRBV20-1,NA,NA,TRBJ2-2,TGCAGTGCTAGAGGGTGGCGTGGAACGAACACCGGGGAGCTGTTTTTT,CSARGWRGTNTGELFF
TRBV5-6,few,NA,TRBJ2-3,TGTGCCAGCCGCATGGGACTTGGAGGTGCAGATACGCAGTATTTT,CASRMGLGGADTQYF
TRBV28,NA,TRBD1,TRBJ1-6,TGTGCCAGCAGTTTCCGGGACAGGAGATATTCACCCCTCCACTTT,CASSFRDRRYSPLHF
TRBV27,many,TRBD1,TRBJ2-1,TGTGCCAGCCATACCGGGACAGGGGTATACAATGAGCAGTTCTTC,CASHTGTGVYNEQFF
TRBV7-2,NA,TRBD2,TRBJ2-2,TGTGCCAGCAGCTTAGTTAGCGGGAGGAAAAACACCGGGGAGCTGTTTTTT,CASSLVSGRKNTGELFF
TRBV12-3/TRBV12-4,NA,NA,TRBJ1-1,TGTGCCAGCAGTCCCCGAGGAGGCGGACGCACTGAAGCTTTCTTT,CASSPRGGGRTEAFF
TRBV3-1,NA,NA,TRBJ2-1,TGTGCCAGCAGCCAAGAAACTTACAATGAGCAGTTCTTC,CASSQETYNEQFF
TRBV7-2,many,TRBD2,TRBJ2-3,TGTGCCAGCACCCCGGGACTAGCGGGAAGGGCAGATACGCAGTATTTT,CASTPGLAGRADTQYF
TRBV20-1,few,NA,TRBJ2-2,TGCAGTGCCGATCTAGGAAACACCGGGGAGCTGTTTTTT,CSADLGNTGELFF
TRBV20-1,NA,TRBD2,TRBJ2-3,TGCAGTGCCACAATGGGACTAGGTACAGATACGCAGTATTTT,CSATMGLGTDTQYF
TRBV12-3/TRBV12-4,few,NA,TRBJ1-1,TGTGCCAGCAGTTTAGGACCTGGGATTGAAGCTTTCTTT,CASSLGPGIEAFF
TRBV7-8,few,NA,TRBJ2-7,TGTGCCAGCAGCTTATACAGCCCTTCCTACGAGCAGTACTTC,CASSLYSPSYEQYF
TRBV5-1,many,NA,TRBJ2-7,TGCGCCAGCAGCTTGGGCCCGAAGGAGTCCTACGAGCAGTACTTC,CASSLGPKESYEQYF
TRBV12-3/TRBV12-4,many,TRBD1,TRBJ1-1,TGTGCCAGCAGTTTTGAAGGGACAGGGGGTGGCACTGAAGCTTTCTTT,CASSFEGTGGGTEAFF
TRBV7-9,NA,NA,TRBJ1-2,TGTGCCAGCAGCGCGGAAAGCTACAGGGCTAACTATGGCTACACCTTC,CASSAESYRANYGYTF
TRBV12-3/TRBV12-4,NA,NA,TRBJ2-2,TGTGCCAGCAGTTTAGTGGCGGCGACCGGGGAGCTGTTTTTT,CASSLVAATGELFF
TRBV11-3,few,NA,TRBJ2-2,TGTGCCAGCAGCTTATTAGCGGACACCGGGGAGCTGTTTTTT,CASSLLADTGELFF
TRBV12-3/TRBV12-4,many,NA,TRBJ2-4,TGTGCCAGCAGTTTAGAGGTCAGAAACATTCAGTACTTC,CASSLEVRNIQYF
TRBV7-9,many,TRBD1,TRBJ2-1,TGTGCCAGCAGCCAAAGACAGGGCGGCTACAATGAGCAGTTCTTC,CASSQRQGGYNEQFF
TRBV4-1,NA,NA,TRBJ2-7,TGCGCCAGCAGCCAAGGGCCCGGTTTCAAATACGAGCAGTACTTC,CASSQGPGFKYEQYF
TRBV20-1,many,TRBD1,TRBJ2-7,TGCAGTGCTGAAATTCGGGACAGGGGGTACTACGAGCAGTACTTC,CSAEIRDRGYYEQYF
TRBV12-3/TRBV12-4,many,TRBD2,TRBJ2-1,TGTGCCAGCAGTTTAGATGGGACTAGCGGGGGGGCCGAGCAGTTCTTC,CASSLDGTSGGAEQFF
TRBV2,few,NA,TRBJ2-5,TGTGCCAGCAGTGAGACGGGGTCCGGGACCCAGTACTTC,CASSETGSGTQYF
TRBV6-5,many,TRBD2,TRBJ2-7,TGTGCCAGCCTTGGACTAGCGGAGGGCTCGGAGCAGTACTTC,CASLGLAEGSEQYF
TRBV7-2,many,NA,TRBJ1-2,TGTGCCAGCAGCCTCCTCCTCAAGAGTAACTATGGCTACACCTTC,CASSLLLKSNYGYTF
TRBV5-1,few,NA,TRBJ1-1,TGCGCCAGCAGCTTGGTGTCGGTAAACACTGAAGCTTTCTTT,CASSLVSVNTEAFF
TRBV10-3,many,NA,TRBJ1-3,TGTGCCATGTCGACAGTCTCTGGAAACACCATATATTTT,CAMSTVSGNTIYF
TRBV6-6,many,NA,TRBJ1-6,TGTGCCAGCAGTCCCCGTGATAATTCACCCCTCCACTTT,CASSPRDNSPLHF
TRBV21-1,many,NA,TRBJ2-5,TGTGCCAGCAGCAAATACAGGACAGGGAAAGAGACCCAGTACTTC,CASSKYRTGKETQYF
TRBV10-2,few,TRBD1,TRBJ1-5,TGCGCCAGCAGGGAGGGGGCGGAAAATCAGCCCCAGCATTTT,CASREGAENQPQHF
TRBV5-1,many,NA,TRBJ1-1,TGCGCCAGCAGCTTGGGCCCACCAGGTAGGGCGAACACTGAAGCTTTCTTT,CASSLGPPGRANTEAFF